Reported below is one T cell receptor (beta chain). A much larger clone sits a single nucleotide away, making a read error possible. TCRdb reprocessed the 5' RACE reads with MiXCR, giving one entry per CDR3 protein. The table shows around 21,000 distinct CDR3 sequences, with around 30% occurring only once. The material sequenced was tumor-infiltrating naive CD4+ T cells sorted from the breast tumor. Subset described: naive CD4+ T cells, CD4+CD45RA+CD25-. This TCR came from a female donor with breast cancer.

For the CDR3, the DNA is TGTGCCAGCTCACGATCCACAGGGAAGTCCTACAATGAGCAGTTCTTC. It codes for CASSRSTGKSYNEQFF. The chain couples TRBV18 to TRBJ2-1; a possible D gene is TRBD1 (6 bases). The V end lost 4 bases, the J end lost 1 base, and 14 bases lay between the germline ends. In germline, CDR1 is KGHSH, CDR2 LQKENI. This CDR3 is built from 16 residues.